The present TCR beta chain was sequenced within a study of T cell responses to AZD1222 COVID-19 vaccine. Clones were sequenced by immunoSEQ multiplex PCR, and TCRdb holds only the in-frame ones, with some missing. The sample yields roughly 130,000 clones, more than 85% seen once. This TCR derives from an adult in good health. Sequenced material: peripheral blood, taken on day 0 of AZD1222 vaccination.

This chain's CDR3 is CASSLSRDRDGYTF. In DNA, the CDR3 is TGTGCCAGCAGTTTATCCCGGGACAGGGATGGCTACACCTTC. The chain has TRBV28 and TRBJ1-2, with 9 bases lining up with TRBD1. Trimming at V came to 1 base and at J to 6 bases, leaving 3 bases not matched to a gene. Germline V gene data show CDR1 as MDHEN and CDR2 as SYDVKM. This CDR3 comprises 14 residues.